This TCR beta chain was recorded in a study of CD8 T cells in Susac syndrome. Across the study: Among the Susac syndrome patients sequenced, five or six had active disease and roughly eight were in remission. Broader study findings: When the CD4+ T cell repertoires of patients with Susac syndrome were examined, they did not show any clonal expansion.

Random hexamers primed reverse transcription of about 0.45 to 1 ug RNA. Coverage of TCR beta CDR3 amplification by immunoSEQ multiplex PCR extended to 54 Vbeta and 13 Jbeta. TCRdb reprocessed the immunoSEQ multiplex PCR reads with MiXCR, giving one entry per CDR3 protein. The table records over 65,000 distinct CDR3 sequences, roughly 91% of them present only once. Remarks on this clonotype: No antigen is known for it.

The CDR3 loop spans 15 amino acids. The V end was cut by 6 bases, the J end by 5 bases, with 17 bases between. Germline-derived CDR1 and CDR2 are MDHEN and SYDVKM. Input material: CD4+ T cells from PBMCs. The clonotype originates from a human donor with Susac syndrome. The chain carries TRBV28 and TRBJ2-4; D is possibly TRBD2 (6 bases). The CDR3 coding sequence is TGTGCCAGCAGCCATACTAGCTCGGGTCAAAACATTCAGTACTTC. Residues: CASSHTSSGQNIQYF.